A single sample gave rise to the 14 T cell receptor beta chains below, sequenced in a study of blood T cell repertoires in COVID-19. Sequencing was performed with immunoSEQ multiplex PCR; in TCRdb, only in-frame clones are kept and a portion is missing. Altogether 60,000 to 85,000 clones are present, around 80% being singletons, with the ten largest covering over 15%. Sequenced input: peripheral blood. These receptors all stem from a woman aged 55-69 years with acute or convalescent COVID-19.

The chain has TRBV28 and TRBJ2-7; perhaps TRBD1 as D (6 bases). CDR1 and CDR2 from the germline V gene are MDHEN and SYDVKM. V was clipped by 3 bases and J by 4 bases, with 10 bases between them. CDR3 length: 13 residues. DNA of the CDR3: TGTGCCAGCAGTTTCAGGGGCCGATACGAGCAGTACGTC. Amino acid sequence: CASSFRGRYEQYV.

This CDR3 is CASSLWSLNYEQYF. In DNA form, the CDR3 reads TGTGCCAGCAGCTTATGGAGTCTGAACTACGAGCAGTACTTC. The chain joins TRBV13 to TRBJ2-7; D gene unclear. This CDR3 is built from 14 residues. Per germline, CDR1 PRHDT and CDR2 FYEKMQ (reference sequence). The V and J ends lost 2 bases and 3 bases respectively, with 11 bases between them.

The V call is TRBV7-3, the J call TRBJ2-3; 8 positions match TRBD2. CDR3 length: 15 residues. After removal of 0 bases from V and 5 bases from J, the junction contained 4 bases not matched to a gene. Germline-derived CDR1 and CDR2 are SGHTA and FQGTGA. This chain's CDR3 is CASSLTSGGLDTQYF. The CDR3 DNA is TGTGCCAGCAGCTTAACCAGCGGGGGATTAGATACGCAGTATTTT.

This clone has more than one count but fewer than ten. The chain uses TRBV7-9 and TRBJ1-2; D gene ambiguous. The V end was cut by 1 base, the J end by 4 bases, with 7 bases between. The CDR3 runs 13 residues. CDR1 and CDR2 from the germline V gene are SEHNR and FQNEAQ (reference sequence). This chain's CDR3 is CASSLVQIYGYTF. In DNA, the CDR3 is TGTGCCAGCAGCTTAGTCCAAATCTATGGCTACACCTTC.

This chain uses TRBV12-5 with TRBJ2-7, with D perhaps matching TRBD1 (7 bases). The CDR3 is made up of 14 amino acids. The V gene's germline CDR1 is LGHNT and CDR2 FRNRAP. Trimming stripped 6 bases from V and 1 base from J, with 13 bases between. The DNA of the CDR3 is TGTGCTAGTGGGGATCAGGGGGGATCCTACGAGCAGTACGTC. The encoded protein is CASGDQGGSYEQYV.

This sequence joins TRBV5-6 and TRBJ2-7; 11 bases line up with TRBD2. Germline assignment: CDR1 SGHDT and CDR2 YYEEEE. The CDR3 totals 15 residues. Trimming took 5 bases from V and 3 from J; bases not matched to a gene: 7. CDR3 residues: CASRRGTSGYYEQYV. Here the CDR3 DNA reads TGTGCCAGCAGGAGAGGGACTAGCGGCTACTACGAGCAGTACGTC.

This chain links TRBV5-1 with TRBJ2-2, with a tentative D call TRBD1 (5 bases). The CDR3 is 15 residues long. V shed 4 bases and J shed 0 bases, with 10 bases lying between them. CDR1 SGHRS and CDR2 YFSETQ come from the germline V gene. The CDR3 DNA sequence: TGCGCCAGCAGCCCCGGCAGGGCGAACACCGGGGAGCTGTTTTTT. Protein sequence: CASSPGRANTGELFF.

J is TRBJ1-1 and V is TRBV30; TRBD1 is a possible D gene (5 bases). The length of the CDR3 is 13 residues. V dropped 4 bases and J dropped 0 bases, with 9 bases sitting between them. Germline V gene lookup returns CDR1 GTSNPN and CDR2 SVGIG (reference sequence). CDR3 region: CAWIGGMNTEAFF. The CDR3, as DNA: TGTGCCTGGATTGGGGGGATGAACACTGAAGCTTTCTTT.

This clone was seen more than once but under ten times. The chain uses TRBV11-3 and TRBJ2-2, with a tentative D call TRBD1 (6 bases). CDR1 is SGHNT and CDR2 is YENEEA in the germline V gene. This CDR3 is 13 amino acids long. V was cut by 6 bases and J by 6 bases, with 11 bases left in between. CDR3 loop: CASRLQGSGELFF. Written as DNA, the CDR3 is TGTGCCAGCAGGTTACAGGGTTCCGGGGAGCTGTTTTTT.

This chain joins TRBV2 and TRBJ1-2; D is perhaps TRBD1 (5 bases). The V gene's germline CDR1 is SNHLY and CDR2 FYNNEI. The CDR3 consists of 14 residues. Between the trimmed V and J ends, which lost 6 bases and 3 bases, there was a span of 14 bases. This chain's CDR3 is CASSVVGDYYGYTF. The CDR3 bases are TGTGCCAGCAGCGTAGTAGGGGACTACTATGGCTACACCTTC. Drawing the rest from reference TRBV2 and TRBJ1-2, the complete variable domain is EPEVTQTPSHQVTQMGQEVILRCVPISNHLYFYWYRQILGQKVEFLVSFYNNEISEKSEIFDDQFSVERPDGSNFTLKIRSTKLEDSAMYFCASSVVGDYYGYTFGSGTRLTVV.

This clone has only a few counts. The chain carries TRBV5-1 and TRBJ2-1; TRBD2 might be the D (7 bases). CDR1 is SGHRS, CDR2 YFSETQ, per germline. The CDR3 has 15 residues. V dropped 2 bases and J dropped 10 bases, with 19 bases sitting between them. The CDR3 DNA follows: TGCGCCAGCAGCTTAACTAGCGAACCAAGGGGGGAGCAGTTCTTC. As protein: CASSLTSEPRGEQFF.

V gene TRBV6-5 combines with J gene TRBJ1-1; D unresolved. The CDR3 loop spans 13 amino acids. Germline CDR1 and CDR2: MNHEY and SVGAGI. Trimming stripped 2 bases from V and 2 bases from J, with 6 bases between. The CDR3 loop reads CASSYGINTEAFF. As DNA, the CDR3 is TGTGCCAGCAGTTACGGCATTAACACTGAAGCTTTCTTT.

The rearrangement links TRBV3-1 (or the pseudogene TRBV3-2) to TRBJ2-3, with D perhaps TRBD2 (5 bases). V lost 8 bases and J lost 6, with 9 bases in between. The CDR3 is 11 residues long. Germline assignment: CDR1 LGHDT and CDR2 YNNKEL (reference sequence). The CDR3 loop is CASSERDTQYF. CDR3 bases: TGTGCCAGCTCCGAGCGGGATACGCAGTATTTT.

The chain uses TRBV5-6 and TRBJ2-7; D remains unclear. In germline, CDR1 is SGHDT, CDR2 YYEEEE. The CDR3 sequence is 16 residues long. V was cut by 0 bases and J by 5 bases, with 18 bases left in between. The CDR3 protein is CASSLALNTLVDEQYF. In nucleotides, the CDR3 is TGTGCCAGCAGCTTGGCCTTGAACACCCTTGTGGACGAGCAGTACTTC.